The 28 T cell receptor beta chains below were found in one sample sequenced in a study of blood T cell repertoires in COVID-19. The protocol was immunoSEQ multiplex PCR, while the TCRdb copy is restricted to in-frame clones and leaves out a portion. The table lists 300,000 to 400,000 clones, around 86% of them singletons, with roughly 4% in the top ten. Sample: PBMCs or T cells enriched from blood (not recorded which). All receptors come from a woman aged 40 to 50 with acute COVID-19.

This chain uses TRBV5-4 with TRBJ2-3; TRBD2 aligns across 15 bases. The germline CDR1 and CDR2 sequences are SGHNT and YYREEE (reference sequence). The J segment lost 3 bases and the V segment lost 4 bases, leaving 3 bases of the junction unmatched. The CDR3 has 16 residues. The CDR3 DNA is TGTGCCAGCAGCCTTGGGACTAGCGGGGGGACAGATACGCAGTATTTT. This codes for CASSLGTSGGTDTQYF.

V usage is TRBV28 and J usage is TRBJ1-5; the match to TRBD1 covers 9 bases. The CDR3 contains 16 residues. Germline lookup yields CDR1 MDHEN and CDR2 SYDVKM. The V and J ends lost 6 bases and 5 bases, in that order; junction bases with no gene match: 11. Here the CDR3 reads CASSLWTGAADQPQHF. The CDR3 nucleotides are TGTGCCAGCAGCCTTTGGACAGGGGCCGCGGATCAGCCCCAGCATTTT.

The rearrangement links TRBV9 to TRBJ2-7, with 11 positions matching TRBD2. Germline CDR1 SGDLS, CDR2 YYNGEE. V shed 0 bases, J shed 0 bases, and the junction held 5 bases outside the gene matches. The CDR3 length is 17 residues. Here the CDR3 DNA reads TGTGCCAGCAGCGTAGATAGCGGGGGGGGTATCTCCTACGAGCAGTACTTC. Encoded protein: CASSVDSGGGISYEQYF. The full variable domain, its missing parts supplied by reference TRBV9 and TRBJ2-7, is DSGVTQTPKHLITATGQRVTLRCSPRSGDLSVYWYQQSLDQGLQFLIQYYNGEERAKGNILERFSAQQFPDLHSELNLSSLELGDSALYFCASSVDSGGGISYEQYFGPGTRLTVT.

The chain links TRBV27 to TRBJ2-1, with 13 bases lining up with TRBD2. After removal of 5 bases from V and 0 bases from J, the junction contained 7 bases not matched to a gene. The CDR3 extends over 18 amino acids. CDR1 and CDR2 (germline): MNHEY, SMNVEV (reference sequence). The CDR3 protein is CASSPTSGRASSYNEQFF. In DNA form, the CDR3 reads TGTGCCAGCAGTCCAACTAGCGGGAGGGCCAGCTCCTACAATGAGCAGTTCTTC.

The CDR3 here is CASSLGQGVPPYNEQFF. The CDR3 coding sequence is TGTGCCAGCAGCTTGGGCCAGGGTGTCCCCCCCTACAATGAGCAGTTCTTC. The chain employs TRBV5-4 and TRBJ2-1, with D maybe TRBD1 (5 bases). This CDR3 has 17 amino acids. Trimming cost V 0 bases and J 2 bases, with 15 bases left between them. CDR1 is SGHNT and CDR2 is YYREEE in the germline V gene (reference sequence).

This chain uses TRBV5-6 with TRBJ2-1; a weak D match, TRBD2 (5 bases). This CDR3 has 12 amino acids. The germline CDR1 and CDR2 sequences are SGHDT and YYEEEE. V was clipped by 4 bases and J by 10 bases, with 12 bases between them. CDR3 region: CASSPPAGEQFF. In DNA, the CDR3 is TGTGCCAGCAGCCCCCCTGCGGGCGAGCAGTTCTTC.

This chain joins TRBV5-6 and TRBJ2-4; tentative D call: TRBD1 (5 bases). The CDR3 runs 15 residues. V was pared by 4 bases and J by 6 bases, with 17 bases between. CDR1 and CDR2 from the germline V gene are SGHDT and YYEEEE. CDR3 protein: CASSLWIGVGNIQYF. In nucleotides, the CDR3 is TGTGCCAGCAGCCTATGGATAGGGGTAGGAAACATTCAGTACTTC.

This clone was found a few times. No DNA is shown, since the ends of the CDR3 on it are uncertain; the CDR3 is the one TCRdb lists. CDR3 protein: CSSSVADTQYF. V is TRBV20-1 and J is TRBJ2-3; TRBD2 is taken as the D call from the table, unchecked against the DNA. Per germline, CDR1 DFQATT and CDR2 SNEGSKA (reference sequence). The CDR3 is 11 residues long, ends included.

This sequence joins TRBV28 and TRBJ1-3; D may be TRBD1 (6 bases). V gave up 10 bases and J gave up 0 bases, with 19 bases separating them. The CDR3 spans 16 residues. Germline V CDR1 and CDR2: MDHEN, SYDVKM. Here the CDR3 DNA reads TGTGCCACCTTACGTGGGGGCAAGAGCTCTGGAAACACCATATATTTT. This gives the protein CATLRGGKSSGNTIYF. Variable domain in full (rest from reference TRBV28 and TRBJ1-3): DVKVTQSSRYLVKRTGEKVFLECVQDMDHENMFWYRQDPGLGLRLIYFSYDVKMKEKGDIPEGYSVSREKKERFSLILESASTNQTSMYLCATLRGGKSSGNTIYFGEGSWLTVV.

The J gene is TRBJ2-7, the V gene TRBV14; 8 bases are a match to TRBD1. The junction had 11 bases not matched to a gene; V was cut back by 1 base and J by 3 bases. The V gene's germline CDR1 is SGHDN and CDR2 FVKESK. This CDR3 comprises 17 residues. CDR3 region: CASSQGPGTGIYYEQYF. The CDR3 nucleotides read TGTGCCAGCAGCCAAGGTCCCGGGACAGGAATCTACTACGAGCAGTACTTC.

The chain combines TRBV5-1 with TRBJ2-7, with D tentatively TRBD2 (6 bases). The V and J ends lost 0 bases and 7 bases respectively, with 14 bases between them. The germline V gene has CDR1 SGHRS and CDR2 YFSETQ. This CDR3 is built from 14 residues. The CDR3 protein is CASSLGTVREEQYF. CDR3 DNA sequence: TGCGCCAGCAGCTTGGGGACCGTACGGGAGGAGCAGTACTTC.

The gene calls are TRBV7-9 and TRBJ2-2; 7 bases agree with TRBD1. The germline V gene has CDR1 SEHNR and CDR2 FQNEAQ (reference sequence). The V and J ends lost 11 bases and 3 bases, in that order; junction bases with no gene match: 9. The CDR3 covers 14 residues. CDR3 coding DNA: TGTGCCTACCCCGAGACAGGGTACACCGGGGAGCTGTTTTTT. Protein product: CAYPETGYTGELFF.

V and J are TRBV29-1 and TRBJ1-2; possible D gene TRBD1, 6 bases. Germline values: CDR1 SQVTM, CDR2 ANQGSEA. V lost 4 bases to trimming and J lost 0 bases, with 18 bases between them. The CDR3 runs 16 residues. CDR3 sequence: CSVVPSGRGTNYGYTF. Written as DNA, the CDR3 is TGCAGCGTTGTCCCCTCCGGGAGGGGGACTAACTATGGCTACACCTTC.

This sequence joins TRBV27 and TRBJ2-7, with 8 bases aligning to TRBD1. Germline V gene sequence: CDR1 MNHEY, CDR2 SMNVEV (reference sequence). Unmatched junction bases numbered 25, after V lost 5 bases and J lost 7 bases. This CDR3 is 19 amino acids long. The chain's CDR3 is CASSPLTGGLIIGAREQYF. CDR3 bases: TGTGCCAGCAGTCCCCTCACAGGGGGTTTAATCATAGGCGCTAGGGAGCAGTACTTC.

This chain joins TRBV25-1 and TRBJ2-7; 8 bases agree with TRBD1. The ends lost 4 bases at V and 2 bases at J; junction bases unmatched: 10. Germline assignment: CDR1 MGHDK and CDR2 SYGVNS. This CDR3 contains 16 residues. The CDR3 region has the DNA TGTGCCAGCAGTGGAGCCCACGGGACAGGCACCTACGAGCAGTACTTC. Its translation is CASSGAHGTGTYEQYF.

The CDR3 sequence: CASSTYRDITYEQYF. The CDR3 DNA follows: TGTGCCAGCAGCACCTACCGGGACATCACCTACGAGCAGTACTTC. The rearrangement links TRBV7-8 to TRBJ2-7, with D perhaps matching TRBD1 (6 bases). Per the germline V gene, CDR1 is SGHVS and CDR2 is FQNEAQ. The CDR3 runs 15 residues. V lost 5 bases, J lost 2 bases, and 16 bases lay in between.

The chain carries TRBV18 and TRBJ1-6, with a weak D call TRBD1 (6 bases). Germline assignment: CDR1 KGHSH and CDR2 LQKENI. CDR3 length: 15 residues. The V gene lost 2 bases and the J gene lost 7 bases, with 12 bases spanning the gap. The CDR3 spells CASSPGWDKNSPLHF. In DNA form, the CDR3 reads TGTGCCAGCTCACCAGGGTGGGACAAGAATTCACCCCTCCACTTT.

V and J are TRBV7-2 and TRBJ1-5, with no clear D. The CDR3 is made up of 16 amino acids. With 1 base removed from V and 2 bases from J, the gap between germline ends came to 12 bases. The germline V gene has CDR1 SGHTA and CDR2 FQGNSA. The DNA of the CDR3 is TGTGCCAGCAGCTTAGTTGGCAGAATGGGCAATCAGCCCCAGCATTTT. Protein: CASSLVGRMGNQPQHF.

The table lists this clone with a count of one. This rearrangement joins TRBV4-1 to TRBJ2-4, with 10 bases matching TRBD1. This CDR3 region has 19 residues. V shed 1 base and J 1 base; nucleotides not matched to a gene: 10. In germline, CDR1 is MGHRA, CDR2 YSYEKL. CDR3 coding DNA: TGCGCCAGCAGCCAAGGGGACAGGGGCGCGGAAGAGGCCAAAAACATTCAGTACTTC. Amino acid sequence: CASSQGDRGAEEAKNIQYF.

This chain links TRBV18 with TRBJ2-2; D unresolved. The CDR3 runs 13 residues. CDR1 and CDR2 from the germline V gene are KGHSH and LQKENI. V gave up 3 bases and J gave up 1 base, with 3 bases separating them. The CDR3 DNA sequence: TGTGCCAGCTCACCCCAGAACACCGGGGAGCTGTTTTTT. It translates to CASSPQNTGELFF.

V is TRBV4-3 and J is TRBJ1-1, with D uncertain. The CDR3 spans 14 residues. The germline CDR1 and CDR2 sequences are LGHNA and YSLEER. With 4 bases removed from V and 3 bases from J, the gap between germline ends came to 12 bases. The CDR3 DNA sequence: TGCGCCAGCAGCCGCTCCCTAGTGTACACTGAAGCTTTCTTT. The encoded protein is CASSRSLVYTEAFF.

V is TRBV11-2 and J is TRBJ1-6; D is unclear. The CDR3 length is 14 residues. Trimming stripped 5 bases from V and 7 bases from J, with 12 bases between. Germline-derived CDR1 and CDR2 are SGHAT and FQNNGV. CDR3 region: CASSPVVSNSPLHF. DNA of the CDR3: TGTGCCAGCAGCCCCGTTGTCTCCAATTCACCCCTCCACTTT.

This clone was recorded a few times. J is TRBJ1-6 and V is TRBV6-6, with D uncertain. The CDR3 has 18 residues. The V gene lost 5 bases and the J gene lost 2 bases, with 19 bases spanning the gap. Germline-derived CDR1 and CDR2 are MNHNY and SVGAGI (reference sequence). The CDR3 DNA reads as TGTGCCAGCAGTCTAACCCGCCAGTTCAGAACCTATAATTCACCCCTCCACTTT. Translation gives CASSLTRQFRTYNSPLHF.

The CDR3 sequence is CASSPRQGGIYGYTF. As DNA, the CDR3 is TGTGCCAGTAGCCCCCGACAGGGCGGAATCTATGGCTACACCTTC. The V call is TRBV19, the J call TRBJ1-2; 7 bases align to TRBD1. The CDR3 runs 15 residues. V gave up 6 bases and J gave up 4 bases; unmatched junction bases: 11. Germline V gene sequence: CDR1 LNHDA, CDR2 SQIVND (reference sequence).

This chain uses TRBV9 with TRBJ2-3; possible D gene TRBD2, 5 bases. Germline CDR1 SGDLS, CDR2 YYNGEE. This CDR3 contains 16 residues. Trimming removed 0 bases at V and 0 bases at J, with 11 bases between. The CDR3: CASSVGGITSTDTQYF. The DNA for the CDR3 is TGTGCCAGCAGCGTAGGAGGGATAACTAGCACAGATACGCAGTATTTT.

This clone was seen only a few times. V and J are TRBV4-2 and TRBJ1-2; D uncertain. CDR1 and CDR2 (germline): LGHNA, YNFKEQ. The CDR3 spans 14 residues. V lost 0 bases to trimming and J lost 4 bases, with 9 bases between them. For the CDR3, the DNA is TGTGCCAGCAGCCAAGAACGGGGATTCTATGGCTACACCTTC. Protein sequence: CASSQERGFYGYTF.

This chain connects TRBV28 to TRBJ1-3; 7 bases map to TRBD1. The CDR3 is 15 residues long. V shed 5 bases and J 2 bases; nucleotides not matched to a gene: 6. The germline V gene encodes CDR1 MDHEN and CDR2 SYDVKM. CDR3 coding DNA: TGTGCCAGCAGTCCCGTGAGGGGGCCTGGAAACACCATATATTTT. The encoded protein is CASSPVRGPGNTIYF.

The chain is built from TRBV18 and TRBJ2-3; perhaps TRBD1 as D (5 bases). From germline, CDR1 is KGHSH and CDR2 LQKENI. This CDR3 contains 14 residues. With 5 bases removed from V and 1 base from J, the gap between germline ends came to 10 bases. The CDR3 region is CASSVGHRTDTQYF. CDR3 DNA: TGTGCCAGCTCAGTTGGACACCGCACAGATACGCAGTATTTT.